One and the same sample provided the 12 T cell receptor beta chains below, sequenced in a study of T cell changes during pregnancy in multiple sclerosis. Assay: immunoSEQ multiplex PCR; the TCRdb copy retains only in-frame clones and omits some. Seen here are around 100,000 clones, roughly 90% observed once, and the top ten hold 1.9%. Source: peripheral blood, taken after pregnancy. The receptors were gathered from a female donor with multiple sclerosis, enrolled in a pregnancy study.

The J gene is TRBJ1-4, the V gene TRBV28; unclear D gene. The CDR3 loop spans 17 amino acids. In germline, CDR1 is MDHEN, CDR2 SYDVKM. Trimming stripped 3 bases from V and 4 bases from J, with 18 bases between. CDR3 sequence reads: CASSFSPLSRFNEKLFF. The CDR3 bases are TGTGCCAGCAGTTTCTCACCCCTCAGCAGGTTTAATGAAAAACTGTTTTTT. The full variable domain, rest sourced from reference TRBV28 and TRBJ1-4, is DVKVTQSSRYLVKRTGEKVFLECVQDMDHENMFWYRQDPGLGLRLIYFSYDVKMKEKGDIPEGYSVSREKKERFSLILESASTNQTSMYLCASSFSPLSRFNEKLFFGSGTQLSVL.

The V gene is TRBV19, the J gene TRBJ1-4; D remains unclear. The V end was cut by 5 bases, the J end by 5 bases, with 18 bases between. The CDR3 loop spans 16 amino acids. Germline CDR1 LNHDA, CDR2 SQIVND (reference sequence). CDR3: CASSPKWAAMNEKLFF. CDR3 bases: TGTGCCAGTAGTCCCAAGTGGGCCGCCATGAATGAAAAACTGTTTTTT.

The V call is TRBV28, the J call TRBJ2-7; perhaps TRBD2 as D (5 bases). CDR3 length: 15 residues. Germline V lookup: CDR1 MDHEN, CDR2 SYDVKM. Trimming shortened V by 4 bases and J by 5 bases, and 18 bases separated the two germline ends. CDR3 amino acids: CASSWGDQVDDEQYF. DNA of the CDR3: TGTGCCAGCAGTTGGGGAGACCAGGTTGATGACGAGCAGTACTTC.

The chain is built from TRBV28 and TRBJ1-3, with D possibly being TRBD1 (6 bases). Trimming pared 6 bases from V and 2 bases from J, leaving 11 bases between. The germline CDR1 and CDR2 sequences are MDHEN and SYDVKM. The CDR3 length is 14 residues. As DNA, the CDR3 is TGTGCCAGCAGGGAACAGGGTCCTGGAAACACCATATATTTT. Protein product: CASREQGPGNTIYF.

In DNA form, the CDR3 reads TGCGCCAGCAGCCAAACCCGGGACATCCAATACGAGCAGTACTTC. It yields the protein CASSQTRDIQYEQYF. The chain joins TRBV4-1 to TRBJ2-7; D is possibly TRBD1 (6 bases). The CDR3 extends over 15 amino acids. The germline V gene encodes CDR1 MGHRA and CDR2 YSYEKL. V dropped 2 bases and J dropped 4 bases, with 15 bases sitting between them.

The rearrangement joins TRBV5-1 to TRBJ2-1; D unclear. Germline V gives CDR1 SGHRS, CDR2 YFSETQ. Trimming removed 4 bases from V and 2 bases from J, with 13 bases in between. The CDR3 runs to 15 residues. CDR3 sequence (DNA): TGCGCCAGCAGCCCAAGTTTAACAGCCTACAATGAGCAGTTCTTC. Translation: CASSPSLTAYNEQFF.

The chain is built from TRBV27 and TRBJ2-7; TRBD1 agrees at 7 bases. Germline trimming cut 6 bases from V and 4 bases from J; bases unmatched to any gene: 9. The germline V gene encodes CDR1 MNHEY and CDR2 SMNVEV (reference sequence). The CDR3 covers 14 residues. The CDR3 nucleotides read TGTGCCAGCAGGGAAACCTTCAGGGGGTACGAGCAGTACTTC. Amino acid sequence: CASRETFRGYEQYF.

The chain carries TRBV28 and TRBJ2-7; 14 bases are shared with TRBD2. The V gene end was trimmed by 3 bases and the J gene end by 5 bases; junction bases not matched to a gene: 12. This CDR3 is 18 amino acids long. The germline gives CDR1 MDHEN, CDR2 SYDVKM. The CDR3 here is CASSLHHGTSGSGDEQYF. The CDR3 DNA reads TGTGCCAGCAGTTTGCACCATGGGACTAGCGGGAGCGGCGACGAGCAGTACTTC.

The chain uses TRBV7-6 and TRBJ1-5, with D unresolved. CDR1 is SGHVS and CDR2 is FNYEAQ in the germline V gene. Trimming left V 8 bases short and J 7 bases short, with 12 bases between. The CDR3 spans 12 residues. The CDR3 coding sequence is TGTGCCAGCTTCGAGGGCAGGCAGCCCCAGCATTTT. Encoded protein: CASFEGRQPQHF.

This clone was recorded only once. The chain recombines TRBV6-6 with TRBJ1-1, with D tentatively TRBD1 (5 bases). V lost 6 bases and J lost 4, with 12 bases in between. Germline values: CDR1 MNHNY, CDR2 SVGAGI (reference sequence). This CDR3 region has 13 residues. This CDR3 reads CASRTEVGTEAFF. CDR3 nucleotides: TGTGCCAGCAGGACAGAAGTGGGCACTGAAGCTTTCTTT.

The CDR3 region is CASGTSGVGREQYF. The CDR3 DNA sequence: TGTGCCAGCGGGACTAGCGGGGTCGGGAGAGAGCAGTACTTC. This chain joins TRBV2 and TRBJ2-7; 13 bases are shared with TRBD2. Germline assignment: CDR1 SNHLY and CDR2 FYNNEI. J was trimmed by 7 bases and V by 8 bases; bases with no gene match: 8. The CDR3 is 14 residues long. The whole variable domain, remainder taken from reference TRBV2 and TRBJ2-7, is EPEVTQTPSHQVTQMGQEVILRCVPISNHLYFYWYRQILGQKVEFLVSFYNNEISEKSEIFDDQFSVERPDGSNFTLKIRSTKLEDSAMYFCASGTSGVGREQYFGPGTRLTVT.

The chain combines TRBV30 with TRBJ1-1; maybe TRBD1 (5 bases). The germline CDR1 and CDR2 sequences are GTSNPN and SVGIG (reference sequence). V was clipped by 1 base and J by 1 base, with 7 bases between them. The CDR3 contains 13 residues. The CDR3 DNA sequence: TGTGCCTGGAGTGGGACACAGAACACTGAAGCTTTCTTT. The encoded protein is CAWSGTQNTEAFF.